This T cell receptor beta chain was retrieved from a study of CD8+CD57+ T cells in acquired aplastic anemia. Study background: Average DNA yield from sorted CD4+ and CD8+ cells was around 3.2 ug.

The CDR3 consists of 15 residues. V was pared by 1 base and J by 2 bases, with 12 bases between. CDR1 is SNHLY and CDR2 is FYNNEI in the germline V gene. For sequencing, patients were chosen who had shown expansion of CD8+CD57+ cells by flow cytometry. Severe acquired aplastic anemia was diagnosed in all patients. Patients were therapy-naive when their blood was sampled. This clonotype was seen at least ten times. The antigen remains undetermined. Whole-study findings and limits: Shared by patients and controls, fewer than 30 CD8+ CDR3s were abundant in patients.

Genomic DNA provided the template from which TCR beta VDJ and CDR3 profiles were obtained. TCRdb reanalysed the reads using MiXCR and keeps one entry per CDR3 protein. Of about 150,000 distinct CDR3 sequences listed, about 48% are singletons. Material for sequencing was sorted CD4+, CD8+, or CD8+CD57+ T cells (not recorded which) from PBMCs. The receptor comes from a human donor with aplastic anemia. The gene calls are TRBV2 and TRBJ2-7, with D hard to call. DNA of the CDR3: TGTGCCAGCAGTGAAGGTGCAGGTTCTCCCTACGAGCAGTACTTC. Its translation: CASSEGAGSPYEQYF.